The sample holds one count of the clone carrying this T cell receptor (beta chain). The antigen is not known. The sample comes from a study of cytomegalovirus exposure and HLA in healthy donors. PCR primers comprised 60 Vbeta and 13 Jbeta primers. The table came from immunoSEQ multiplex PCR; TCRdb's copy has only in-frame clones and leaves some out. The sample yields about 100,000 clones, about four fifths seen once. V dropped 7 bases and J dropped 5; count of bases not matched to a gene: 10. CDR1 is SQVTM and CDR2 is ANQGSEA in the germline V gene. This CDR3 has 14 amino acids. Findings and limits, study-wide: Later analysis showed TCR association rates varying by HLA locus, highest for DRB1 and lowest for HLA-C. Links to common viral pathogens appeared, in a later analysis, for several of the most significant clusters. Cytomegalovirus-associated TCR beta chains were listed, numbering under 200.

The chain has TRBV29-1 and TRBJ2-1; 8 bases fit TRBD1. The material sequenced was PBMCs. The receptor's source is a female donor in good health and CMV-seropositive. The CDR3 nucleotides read TGCAGCGCTGGGCTTAAGACAGGGGACAATGAGCAGTTCTTC. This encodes CSAGLKTGDNEQFF.